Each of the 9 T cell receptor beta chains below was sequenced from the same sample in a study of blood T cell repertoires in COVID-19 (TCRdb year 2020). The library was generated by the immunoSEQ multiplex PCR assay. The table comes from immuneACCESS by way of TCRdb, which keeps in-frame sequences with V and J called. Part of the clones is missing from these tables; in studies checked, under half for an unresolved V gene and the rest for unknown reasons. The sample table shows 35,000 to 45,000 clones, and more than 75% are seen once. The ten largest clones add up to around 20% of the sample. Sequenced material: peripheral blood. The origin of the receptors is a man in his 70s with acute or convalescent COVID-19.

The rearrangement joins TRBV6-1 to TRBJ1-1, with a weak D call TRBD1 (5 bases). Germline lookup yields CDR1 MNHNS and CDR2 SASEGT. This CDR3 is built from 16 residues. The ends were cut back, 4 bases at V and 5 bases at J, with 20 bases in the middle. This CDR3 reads CASSGSGGVIGTEAFF. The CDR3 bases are TGTGCCAGCAGTGGGAGCGGAGGGGTCATAGGGACTGAAGCTTTCTTT.

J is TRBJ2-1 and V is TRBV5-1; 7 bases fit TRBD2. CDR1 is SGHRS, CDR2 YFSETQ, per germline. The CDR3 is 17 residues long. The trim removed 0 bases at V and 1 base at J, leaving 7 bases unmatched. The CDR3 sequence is CASSLGASSGSYNEQFF. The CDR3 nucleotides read TGCGCCAGCAGCTTGGGGGCCTCTAGCGGTTCCTACAATGAGCAGTTCTTC.

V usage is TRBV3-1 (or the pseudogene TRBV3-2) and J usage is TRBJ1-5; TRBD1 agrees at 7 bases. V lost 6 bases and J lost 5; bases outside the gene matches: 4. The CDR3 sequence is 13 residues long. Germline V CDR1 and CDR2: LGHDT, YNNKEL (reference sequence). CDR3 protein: CASSRQGDQPQHF. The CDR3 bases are TGTGCCAGCAGTCGACAGGGAGATCAGCCCCAGCATTTT.

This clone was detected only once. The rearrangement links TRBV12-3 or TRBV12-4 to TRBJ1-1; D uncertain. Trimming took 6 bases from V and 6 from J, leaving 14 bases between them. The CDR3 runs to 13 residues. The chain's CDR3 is CASRSSPAPEAFF. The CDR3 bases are TGTGCCAGCAGAAGCTCACCCGCCCCTGAAGCTTTCTTT.

CDR3 sequence: CASSLRQGAHGYTF. The CDR3 DNA is TGTGCCAGCAGCTTAAGACAGGGGGCTCATGGCTACACCTTC. The rearrangement links TRBV7-9 to TRBJ1-2, with 10 bases matching TRBD1. Germline values: CDR1 SEHNR, CDR2 FQNEAQ (reference sequence). Germline trimming cut 2 bases from V and 6 bases from J; bases unmatched to any gene: 3. The length of the CDR3 is 14 residues.

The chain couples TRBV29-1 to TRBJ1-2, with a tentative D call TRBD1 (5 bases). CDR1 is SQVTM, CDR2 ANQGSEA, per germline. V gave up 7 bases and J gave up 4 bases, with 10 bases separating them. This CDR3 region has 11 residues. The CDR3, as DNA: TGCAGCGCCTTCGACAGCTATGGCTACACCTTC. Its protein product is CSAFDSYGYTF.

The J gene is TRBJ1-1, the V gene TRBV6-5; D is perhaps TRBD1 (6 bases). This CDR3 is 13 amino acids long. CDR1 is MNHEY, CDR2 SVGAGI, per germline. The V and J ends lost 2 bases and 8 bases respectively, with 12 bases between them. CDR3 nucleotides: TGTGCCAGCAGTTACATTGGGGGGGCCGAAGCTTTCTTT. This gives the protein CASSYIGGAEAFF.

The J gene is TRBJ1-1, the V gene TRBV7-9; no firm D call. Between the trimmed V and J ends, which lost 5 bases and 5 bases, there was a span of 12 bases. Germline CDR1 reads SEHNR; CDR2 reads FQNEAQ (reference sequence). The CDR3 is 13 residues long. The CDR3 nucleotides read TGTGCCAGCAGCACAACCGACTGGACTGAAGCTTTCTTT. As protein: CASSTTDWTEAFF. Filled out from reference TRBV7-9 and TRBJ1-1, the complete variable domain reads DTGVSQNPRHKITKRGQNVTFRCDPISEHNRLYWYRQTLGQGPEFLTYFQNEAQLEKSRLLSDRFSAERPKGSFSTLEIQRTEQGDSAMYLCASSTTDWTEAFFGQGTRLTVV.

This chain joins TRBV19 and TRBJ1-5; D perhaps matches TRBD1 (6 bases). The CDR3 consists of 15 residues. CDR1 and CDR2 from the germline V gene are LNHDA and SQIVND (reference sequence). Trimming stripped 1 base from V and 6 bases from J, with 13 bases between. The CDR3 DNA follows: TGTGCCAGTAGTATAGGCCAGGGGAGAGGTCAGCCCCAGCATTTT. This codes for CASSIGQGRGQPQHF.